Listed below are T cell receptor beta chains from one sample, sequenced in a study of PD-1 blockade in classical Hodgkin lymphoma. Assay: immunoSEQ multiplex PCR; the TCRdb copy retains only in-frame clones and omits some. Among around 100,000 clones, 90% were seen once, and the ten largest hold under 3.5%. The sample here was peripheral blood mononuclear cells (PBMCs), taken before the fourth cycle of nivolumab. All receptors derive from a human donor with classical Hodgkin lymphoma. CDR3s include the opening cysteine and the closing phenylalanine or tryptophan. Fields, in order: clone size, D gene, J gene, V gene, CDR3 protein, CDR3 DNA. A D gene is named only where the DNA matches it firmly. Clone size is shown for a subset of rows, as once, few, many or a class of expanded clone.

>-|TRBD1|TRBJ1-4|TRBV6-4
CASSEGTGNEKLFF
TGTGCCAGCAGTGAAGGGACAGGGAATGAAAAACTGTTTTTT
>-|-|TRBJ1-1|TRBV19
CASSITSIRNTEAFF
TGTGCCAGTAGTATAACCTCAATCAGGAACACTGAAGCTTTCTTT
>-|TRBD2|TRBJ2-3|TRBV19
CASSIVAGGKDTQYF
TGTGCCAGTAGTATAGTAGCGGGGGGGAAAGATACGCAGTATTTT
>few|-|TRBJ1-1|TRBV4-3
CASSLTLNTEAFF
TGCGCCAGCAGCCTCACATTGAACACTGAAGCTTTCTTT
>-|-|TRBJ1-4|TRBV11-2
CASSLDRGNEKLFF
TGTGCCAGCAGCTTAGACAGGGGTAATGAAAAACTGTTTTTT
>-|-|TRBJ2-5|TRBV5-1
CASSSGLLQETQYF
TGCGCCAGCAGCTCGGGACTCCTCCAAGAGACCCAGTACTTC
>-|-|TRBJ2-2|TRBV7-9
CASSPPLGTGELFF
TGTGCCAGCAGCCCCCCGCTAGGGACCGGGGAGCTGTTTTTT
>-|TRBD2|TRBJ2-3|TRBV28
CASSFERDYSYF
TGTGCCAGCAGTTTTGAAAGGGACTACTCATATTTT
>-|-|TRBJ1-1|TRBV11-2
CASSFEQGWGNTEAFF
TGTGCCAGCAGCTTTGAACAGGGTTGGGGGAACACTGAAGCTTTCTTT
>-|-|TRBJ1-1|TRBV30
CAWDETLGTEAFF
TGTGCCTGGGATGAGACTTTGGGCACTGAAGCTTTCTTT
>-|-|TRBJ2-1|TRBV7-2
CASSLGTNNEQFF
TGTGCCAGCAGCTTAGGGACGAATAATGAGCAGTTCTTC
>once|TRBD2|TRBJ2-5|TRBV7-2
CASSLDLGGGEETQYF
TGTGCCAGCAGCTTAGATCTGGGCGGGGGGGAGGAGACCCAGTACTTC
>-|-|TRBJ1-1|TRBV5-6
CASIFGGFLGNTEAFF
TGTGCCAGCATCTTTGGGGGTTTCCTAGGGAACACTGAAGCTTTCTTT
>-|TRBD2|TRBJ2-5|TRBV7-2
CASRAGGAETQYF
TGTGCCAGCAGGGCCGGGGGGGCTGAGACCCAGTACTTC
>-|-|TRBJ1-1|TRBV15
CATSSNNDPNNAFF
TGTGCCACCAGCAGTAACAACGACCCGAATAATGCTTTCTTT
>-|TRBD2|TRBJ2-5|TRBV5-1
CASSLSAGGLETQYF
TGCGCCAGCAGCTTGTCAGCGGGGGGGCTAGAGACCCAGTACTTC
>-|TRBD1|TRBJ1-2|TRBV7-3
CASSLTGGDGYTF
TGTGCCAGCAGCCTAACAGGGGGCGATGGCTACACCTTC
>-|-|TRBJ2-3|TRBV11-2
CASSPWTVRDTQYF
TGTGCCAGCAGCCCCTGGACAGTCAGAGATACGCAGTATTTT
>-|-|TRBJ1-1|TRBV27
CASSFPGGNTEAFF
TGTGCCAGCAGTTTCCCCGGAGGAAACACTGAAGCTTTCTTT
>-|-|TRBJ2-5|TRBV7-9
CASSLTLQETQYF
TGTGCCAGCAGCCTTACACTACAAGAGACCCAGTACTTC
>-|-|TRBJ2-1|TRBV6-5
CATRGGSYNEQFF
TGTGCCACTCGGGGTGGCTCCTACAATGAGCAGTTCTTC
>-|TRBD1|TRBJ2-7|TRBV11-2
CASSFGQGYEQYF
TGTGCCAGCAGCTTCGGACAGGGCTACGAGCAGTACTTC
>-|-|TRBJ2-1|TRBV2
CASDWSSYNEQFF
TGTGCCAGCGACTGGAGCTCCTACAATGAGCAGTTCTTC
>few|-|TRBJ1-1|TRBV29-1
CLGLVNTEAFF
TGCCTCGGACTGGTGAACACTGAAGCTTTCTTT
>once|-|TRBJ1-2|TRBV21-1
CASSKRPRQVGTNYGYTF
TGTGCCAGCAGCAAAAGACCCCGACAGGTTGGGACTAACTATGGCTACACCTTC
>once|TRBD2|TRBJ2-5|TRBV27
CASSSLAGGGRETQYF
TGTGCCAGCAGTTCACTAGCGGGGGGGGGAAGGGAGACCCAGTACTTC
>-|-|TRBJ2-1|TRBV7-3
CASSLGGWVDNEQFF
TGTGCCAGCAGCTTAGGGGGCTGGGTGGACAATGAGCAGTTCTTC
>-|TRBD2|TRBJ2-1|TRBV7-6
CASSSYPGTSNEQFF
TGTGCCAGCAGCTCATATCCCGGGACTAGCAATGAGCAGTTCTTC
>-|-|TRBJ2-7|TRBV27
CASSQALGFKQYF
TGTGCCAGCAGCCAGGCCTTGGGCTTCAAGCAGTACTTC
>-|TRBD2|TRBJ2-7|TRBV28
CASSRRLAGGRYEQYF
TGTGCCAGCAGCCGTAGGCTAGCGGGGGGGAGGTACGAGCAGTACTTC
>-|TRBD1|TRBJ1-3|TRBV2
CASSGGQIGNTIYF
TGTGCCAGCAGTGGGGGACAGATCGGAAACACCATATATTTT
>-|TRBD1|TRBJ2-5|TRBV6-4
CASSSDRGETQYF
TGTGCCAGCAGCTCGGACAGGGGGGAGACCCAGTACTTC
>once|-|TRBJ1-3|TRBV6-5
CASSYSTGVSGNTIYF
TGTGCCAGCAGTTACTCGACTGGAGTCTCTGGAAACACCATATATTTT
>-|-|TRBJ1-4|TRBV6-1
CASSEALDLEKLFF
TGTGCCAGCAGTGAAGCCCTGGACCTCGAAAAACTGTTTTTT
>-|TRBD1|TRBJ2-3|TRBV29-1
CSVSTGGVRTDTQYF
TGCAGCGTTTCCACAGGGGGAGTTAGAACAGATACGCAGTATTTT
>-|-|TRBJ2-1|TRBV2
CASSVQGSSYNEQFF
TGTGCCAGCAGTGTCCAGGGAAGCTCCTACAATGAGCAGTTCTTC
>-|-|TRBJ1-5|TRBV7-8
CASSLGGGWGNQPQHF
TGTGCCAGCAGCTTAGGTGGGGGTTGGGGCAATCAGCCCCAGCATTTT
>-|TRBD1|TRBJ2-7|TRBV5-6
CASSLGGTGGAEQYF
TGTGCCAGCAGCTTAGGGGGGACAGGGGGAGCCGAGCAGTACTTC
>-|-|TRBJ2-7|TRBV7-9
CASSLGTEQYF
TGTGCCAGCAGCTTGGGGACGGAGCAGTACTTC
>-|-|TRBJ1-5|TRBV19
CASSIQLQANQPQHF
TGTGCCAGTAGTATCCAGTTACAGGCCAATCAGCCCCAGCATTTT
>few|-|TRBJ1-5|TRBV11-2
CASSLAGQPQHF
TGTGCCAGCAGCTTAGCAGGGCAGCCCCAGCATTTT
>-|-|TRBJ1-1|TRBV28
CASTTGGLRDTEAFF
TGTGCCAGCACCACCGGGGGTCTCCGGGACACTGAAGCTTTCTTT
>-|-|TRBJ2-5|TRBV6-5
CASSYSWTAKETQYF
TGTGCCAGCAGTTACTCTTGGACTGCGAAAGAGACCCAGTACTTC
>-|-|TRBJ2-7|TRBV7-2
CASSSSSYEQYF
TGTGCCAGCAGCTCGAGCTCCTACGAGCAGTACTTC
>-|TRBD1|TRBJ2-3|TRBV5-1
CASSQGTGEGDTQYF
TGCGCCAGCAGCCAAGGGACAGGGGAAGGAGATACGCAGTATTTT
>-|-|TRBJ2-5|TRBV7-9
CASSFWDTGETQYF
TGTGCCAGCAGCTTTTGGGACACTGGAGAGACCCAGTACTTC
>-|-|TRBJ1-2|TRBV11-2
CASSLERMAPTNYGYTF
TGTGCCAGCAGCTTAGAACGGATGGCACCAACTAACTATGGCTACACCTTC
>-|-|TRBJ1-4|TRBV7-6
CASSRATNEKLFF
TGTGCCAGCAGCAGGGCAACTAATGAAAAACTGTTTTTT
>-|-|TRBJ2-2|TRBV5-1
CASSAGQGVAGELFF
TGCGCCAGCAGCGCAGGACAAGGGGTCGCCGGGGAGCTGTTTTTT
>many|-|TRBJ2-1|TRBV19
CASTPPGRNEQFF
TGTGCCAGTACTCCCCCGGGGAGAAATGAGCAGTTCTTC
>-|TRBD2|TRBJ2-5|TRBV6-8
CASSYGTSGEQETQYF
TGTGCCAGCAGTTACGGCACTAGCGGGGAGCAAGAGACCCAGTACTTC
>-|-|TRBJ1-3|TRBV6-5
CASSYRQGRYTIYF
TGTGCCAGCAGTTACAGGCAGGGACGATACACCATATATTTT
>-|TRBD1|TRBJ1-1|TRBV29-1
CSVAWTGENTEAFF
TGCAGCGTTGCTTGGACAGGGGAGAACACTGAAGCTTTCTTT
>-|TRBD1|TRBJ2-7|TRBV7-8
CASSSYPDRGYEQYF
TGTGCCAGCAGCTCCTACCCGGACAGGGGCTACGAGCAGTACTTC
>-|-|TRBJ2-7|TRBV18
CASSPGRGLFYEQYF
TGTGCCAGCTCACCAGGGCGGGGACTCTTCTACGAGCAGTACTTC
>-|TRBD1|TRBJ1-2|TRBV27
CASSLTDRGKNYGYTF
TGTGCCAGCTCTCTTACGGACAGGGGGAAGAACTATGGCTACACCTTC
>once|-|TRBJ1-2|TRBV5-8
CASSFGIRVEYGYTF
TGTGCCAGCAGCTTTGGTATAAGGGTTGAGTATGGCTACACCTTC
>-|-|TRBJ1-1|TRBV7-2
CASSRPGFGGAEAFF
TGTGCCAGCAGCCGGCCGGGATTCGGTGGGGCTGAAGCTTTCTTT
>-|TRBD1|TRBJ1-6|TRBV6-5
CASRTRTGSPLHF
TGTGCCAGCAGAACCCGGACAGGGTCACCCCTCCACTTT